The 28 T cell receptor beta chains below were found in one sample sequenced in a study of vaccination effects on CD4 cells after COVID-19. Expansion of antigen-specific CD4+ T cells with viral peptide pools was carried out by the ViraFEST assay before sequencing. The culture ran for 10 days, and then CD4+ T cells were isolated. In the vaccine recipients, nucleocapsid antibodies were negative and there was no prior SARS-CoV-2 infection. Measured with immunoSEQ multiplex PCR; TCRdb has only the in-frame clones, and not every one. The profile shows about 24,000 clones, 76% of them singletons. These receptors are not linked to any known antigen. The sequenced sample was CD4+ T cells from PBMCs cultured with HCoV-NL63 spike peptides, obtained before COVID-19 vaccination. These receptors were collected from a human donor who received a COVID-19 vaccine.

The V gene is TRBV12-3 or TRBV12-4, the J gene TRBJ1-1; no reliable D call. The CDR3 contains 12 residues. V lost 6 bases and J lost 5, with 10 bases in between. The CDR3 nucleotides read TGTGCCAGCAGCCGAGCGAGGACTGAAGCTTTCTTT. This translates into CASSRARTEAFF.

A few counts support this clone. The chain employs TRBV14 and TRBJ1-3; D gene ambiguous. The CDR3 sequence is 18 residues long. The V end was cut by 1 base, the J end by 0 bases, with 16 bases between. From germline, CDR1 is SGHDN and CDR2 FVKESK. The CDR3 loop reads CASSQGSRRGFSGNTIYF. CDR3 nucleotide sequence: TGTGCCAGCAGCCAAGGTTCTCGCAGAGGCTTCTCTGGAAACACCATATATTTT.

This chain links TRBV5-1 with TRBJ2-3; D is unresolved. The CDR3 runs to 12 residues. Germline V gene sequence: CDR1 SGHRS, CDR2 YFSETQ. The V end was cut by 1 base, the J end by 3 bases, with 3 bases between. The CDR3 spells CASSLWTDTQYF. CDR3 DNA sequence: TGCGCCAGCAGCTTGTGGACAGATACGCAGTATTTT.

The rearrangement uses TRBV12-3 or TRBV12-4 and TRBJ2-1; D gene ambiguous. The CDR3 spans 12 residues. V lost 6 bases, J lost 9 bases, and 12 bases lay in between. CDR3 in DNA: TGTGCCAGCAGGTACTCCGGCGGTGAGCAGTTCTTC. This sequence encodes CASRYSGGEQFF.

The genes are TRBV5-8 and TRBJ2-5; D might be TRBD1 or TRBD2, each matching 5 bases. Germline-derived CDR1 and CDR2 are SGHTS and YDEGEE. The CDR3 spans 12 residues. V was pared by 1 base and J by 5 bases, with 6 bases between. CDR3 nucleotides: TGTGCCAGCAGCTTGTGGGGGGAGACCCAGTACTTC. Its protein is CASSLWGETQYF. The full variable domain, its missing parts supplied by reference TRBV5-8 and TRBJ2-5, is EAGVTQSPTHLIKTRGQQATLRCSPISGHTSVYWYQQALGLGLQFLLWYDEGEERNRGNFPPRFSGRQFPNYSSELNVNALELEDSALYLCASSLWGETQYFGPGTRLLVL.

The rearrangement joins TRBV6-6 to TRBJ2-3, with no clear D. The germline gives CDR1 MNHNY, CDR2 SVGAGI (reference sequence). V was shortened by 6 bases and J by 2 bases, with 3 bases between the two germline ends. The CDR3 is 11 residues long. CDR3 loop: CASRITDTQYF. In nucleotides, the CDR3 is TGTGCCAGCAGAATCACAGATACGCAGTATTTT.

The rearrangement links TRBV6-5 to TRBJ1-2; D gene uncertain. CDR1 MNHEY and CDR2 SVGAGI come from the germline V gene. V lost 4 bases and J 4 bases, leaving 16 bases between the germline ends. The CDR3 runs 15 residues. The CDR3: CASSSLGWAGYGYTF. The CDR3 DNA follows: TGTGCCAGCAGTTCCCTTGGGTGGGCAGGCTATGGCTACACCTTC.

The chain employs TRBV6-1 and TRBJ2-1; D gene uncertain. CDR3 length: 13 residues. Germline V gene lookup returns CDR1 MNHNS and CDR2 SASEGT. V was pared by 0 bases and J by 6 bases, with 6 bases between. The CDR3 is CASSEARVNEQFF. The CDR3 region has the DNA TGTGCCAGCAGTGAAGCGCGAGTCAATGAGCAGTTCTTC.

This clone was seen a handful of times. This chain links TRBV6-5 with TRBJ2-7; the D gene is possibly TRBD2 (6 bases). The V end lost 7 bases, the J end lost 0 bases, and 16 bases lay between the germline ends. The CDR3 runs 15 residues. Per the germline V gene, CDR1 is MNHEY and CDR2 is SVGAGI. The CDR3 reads CASKFGGSNSYEQYF. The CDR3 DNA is TGTGCCAGCAAATTTGGGGGGTCAAACTCCTACGAGCAGTACTTC.

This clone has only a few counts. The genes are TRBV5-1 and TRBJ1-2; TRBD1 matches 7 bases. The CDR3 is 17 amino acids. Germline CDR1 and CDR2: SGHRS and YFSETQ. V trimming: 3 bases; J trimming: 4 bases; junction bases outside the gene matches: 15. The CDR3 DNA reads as TGCGCCAGCAGCTCAAGACACCGGTCACAGGGGATCTATGGCTACACCTTC. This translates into CASSSRHRSQGIYGYTF.

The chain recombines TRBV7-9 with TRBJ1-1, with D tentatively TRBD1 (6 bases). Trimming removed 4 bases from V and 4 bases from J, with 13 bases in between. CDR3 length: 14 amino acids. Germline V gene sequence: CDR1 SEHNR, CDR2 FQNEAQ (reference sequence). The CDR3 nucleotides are TGTGCCAGCAGCTGGAGACAGGAGAGCACTGAAGCTTTCTTT. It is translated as CASSWRQESTEAFF.

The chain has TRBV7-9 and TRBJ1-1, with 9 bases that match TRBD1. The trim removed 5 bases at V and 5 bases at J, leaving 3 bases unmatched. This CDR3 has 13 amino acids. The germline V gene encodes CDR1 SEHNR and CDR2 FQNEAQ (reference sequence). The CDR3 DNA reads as TGTGCCAGCAGCCGGACAGGGGAGACTGAAGCTTTCTTT. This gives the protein CASSRTGETEAFF. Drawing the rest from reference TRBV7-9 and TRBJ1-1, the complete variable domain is DTGVSQNPRHKITKRGQNVTFRCDPISEHNRLYWYRQTLGQGPEFLTYFQNEAQLEKSRLLSDRFSAERPKGSFSTLEIQRTEQGDSAMYLCASSRTGETEAFFGQGTRLTVV.

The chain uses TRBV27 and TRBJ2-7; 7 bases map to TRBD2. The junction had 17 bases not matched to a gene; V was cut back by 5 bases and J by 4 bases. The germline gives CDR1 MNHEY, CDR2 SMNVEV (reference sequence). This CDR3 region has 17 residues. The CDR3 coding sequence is TGTGCCAGCAGTCCCCGGCCTAGCGGCGGATATGGATACGAGCAGTACTTC. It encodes CASSPRPSGGYGYEQYF.

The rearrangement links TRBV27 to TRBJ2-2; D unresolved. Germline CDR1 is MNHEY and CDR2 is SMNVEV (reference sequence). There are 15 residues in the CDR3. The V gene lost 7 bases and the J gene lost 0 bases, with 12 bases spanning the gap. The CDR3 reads CASKYGSANTGELFF. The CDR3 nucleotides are TGTGCCAGCAAATACGGCAGCGCGAACACCGGGGAGCTGTTTTTT.

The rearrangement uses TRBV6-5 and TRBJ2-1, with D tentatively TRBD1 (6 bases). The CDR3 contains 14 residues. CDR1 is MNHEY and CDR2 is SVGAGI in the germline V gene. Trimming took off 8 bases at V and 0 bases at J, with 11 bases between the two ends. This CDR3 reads CASYDRSSYNEQFF. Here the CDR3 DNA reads TGTGCCAGCTATGACAGGAGCTCCTACAATGAGCAGTTCTTC.

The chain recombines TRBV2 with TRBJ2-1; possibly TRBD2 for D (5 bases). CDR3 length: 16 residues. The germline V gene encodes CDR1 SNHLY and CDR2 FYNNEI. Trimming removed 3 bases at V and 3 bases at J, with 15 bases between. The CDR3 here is CASSDVGGRFYNEQFF. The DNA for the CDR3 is TGTGCCAGCAGTGACGTGGGCGGGCGCTTCTACAATGAGCAGTTCTTC.

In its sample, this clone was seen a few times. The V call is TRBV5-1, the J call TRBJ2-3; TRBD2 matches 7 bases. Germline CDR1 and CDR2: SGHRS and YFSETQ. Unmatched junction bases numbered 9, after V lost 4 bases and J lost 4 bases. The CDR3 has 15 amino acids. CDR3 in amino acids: CASSPEGTTSDTQYF. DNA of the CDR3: TGCGCCAGCAGCCCCGAGGGGACTACCTCAGATACGCAGTATTTT. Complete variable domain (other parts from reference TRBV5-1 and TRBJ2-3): KAGVTQTPRYLIKTRGQQVTLSCSPISGHRSVSWYQQTPGQGLQFLFEYFSETQRNKGNFPGRFSGRQFSNSRSEMNVSTLELGDSALYLCASSPEGTTSDTQYFGPGTRLTVL.

In DNA form, the CDR3 reads TGTGCCAGCAGTGAACTGTCATATGGCTACACCTTC. It specifies CASSELSYGYTF. The J gene is TRBJ1-2, the V gene TRBV6-1; no reliable D call. The CDR3 is made up of 12 amino acids. Germline CDR1 is MNHNS and CDR2 is SASEGT. Trimming stripped 2 bases from V and 5 bases from J, with 6 bases between.

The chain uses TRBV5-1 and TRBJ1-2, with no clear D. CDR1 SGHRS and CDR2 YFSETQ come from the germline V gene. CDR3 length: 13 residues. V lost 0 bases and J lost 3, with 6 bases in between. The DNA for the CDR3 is TGCGCCAGCAGCTTGGCTGGGGACTATGGCTACACCTTC. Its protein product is CASSLAGDYGYTF.

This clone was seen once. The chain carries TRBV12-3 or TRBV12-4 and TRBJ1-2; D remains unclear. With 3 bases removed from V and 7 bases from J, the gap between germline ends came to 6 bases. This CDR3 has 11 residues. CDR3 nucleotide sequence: TGTGCCAGCAGTTTGAGTCGTGGCTACACCTTC. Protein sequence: CASSLSRGYTF.

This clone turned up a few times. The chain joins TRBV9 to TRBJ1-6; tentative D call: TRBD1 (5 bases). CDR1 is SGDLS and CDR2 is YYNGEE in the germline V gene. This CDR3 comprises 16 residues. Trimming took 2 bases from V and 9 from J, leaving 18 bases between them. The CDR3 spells CASSVYTGTGTSPLHF. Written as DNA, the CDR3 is TGTGCCAGCAGCGTTTATACCGGGACGGGGACTTCACCCCTCCACTTT.

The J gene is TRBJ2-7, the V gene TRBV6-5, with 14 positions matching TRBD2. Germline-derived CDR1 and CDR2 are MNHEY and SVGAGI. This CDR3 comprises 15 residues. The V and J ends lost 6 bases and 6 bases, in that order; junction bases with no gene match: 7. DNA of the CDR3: TGTGCCAGCAGAGGGACTAGCGGGGGCCTTATCGAGCAGTACTTC. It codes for CASRGTSGGLIEQYF.

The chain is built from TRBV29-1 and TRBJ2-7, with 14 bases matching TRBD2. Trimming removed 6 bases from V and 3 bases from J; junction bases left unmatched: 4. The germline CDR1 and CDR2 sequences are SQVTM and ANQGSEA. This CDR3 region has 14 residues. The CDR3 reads CSVSGTSGSYEQYF. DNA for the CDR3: TGCAGCGTCTCCGGGACTAGCGGGAGCTACGAGCAGTACTTC.

CDR3 amino acids: CASSPSGPDQRSYNSPLHF. CDR3 DNA: TGCGCCAGCAGCCCCAGTGGCCCTGACCAAAGGTCCTATAATTCACCCCTCCACTTT. V gene TRBV5-1 combines with J gene TRBJ1-6; the D is unclear. V shed 4 bases and J shed 1 base, with 21 bases lying between them. Germline V gene data show CDR1 as SGHRS and CDR2 as YFSETQ. The CDR3 is 19 amino acids.

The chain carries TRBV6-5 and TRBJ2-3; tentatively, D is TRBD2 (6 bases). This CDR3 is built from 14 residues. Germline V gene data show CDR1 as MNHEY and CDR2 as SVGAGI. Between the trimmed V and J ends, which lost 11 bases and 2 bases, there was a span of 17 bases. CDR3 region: CAAGLPKFTDTQYF. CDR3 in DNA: TGTGCCGCGGGACTTCCCAAATTCACAGATACGCAGTATTTT.

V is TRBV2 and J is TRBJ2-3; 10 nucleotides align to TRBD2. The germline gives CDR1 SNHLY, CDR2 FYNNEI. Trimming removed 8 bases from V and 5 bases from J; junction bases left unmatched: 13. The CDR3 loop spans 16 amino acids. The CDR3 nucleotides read TGTGCCAGCGTCCTGGGGCTAGCGGGAGATCTAGATACGCAGTATTTT. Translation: CASVLGLAGDLDTQYF.

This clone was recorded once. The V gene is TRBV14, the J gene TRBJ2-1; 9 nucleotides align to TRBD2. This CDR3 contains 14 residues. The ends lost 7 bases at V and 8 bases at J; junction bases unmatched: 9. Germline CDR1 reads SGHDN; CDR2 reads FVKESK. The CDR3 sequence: CASKPGLATDEQFF. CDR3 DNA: TGTGCCAGCAAGCCGGGACTAGCTACCGATGAGCAGTTCTTC.

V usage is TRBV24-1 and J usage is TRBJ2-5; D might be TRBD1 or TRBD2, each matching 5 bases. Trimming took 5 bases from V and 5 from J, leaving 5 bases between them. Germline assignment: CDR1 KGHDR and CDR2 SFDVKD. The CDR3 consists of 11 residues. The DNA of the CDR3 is TGTGCCACCAGTGGGGGGGAGACCCAGTACTTC. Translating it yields CATSGGETQYF.